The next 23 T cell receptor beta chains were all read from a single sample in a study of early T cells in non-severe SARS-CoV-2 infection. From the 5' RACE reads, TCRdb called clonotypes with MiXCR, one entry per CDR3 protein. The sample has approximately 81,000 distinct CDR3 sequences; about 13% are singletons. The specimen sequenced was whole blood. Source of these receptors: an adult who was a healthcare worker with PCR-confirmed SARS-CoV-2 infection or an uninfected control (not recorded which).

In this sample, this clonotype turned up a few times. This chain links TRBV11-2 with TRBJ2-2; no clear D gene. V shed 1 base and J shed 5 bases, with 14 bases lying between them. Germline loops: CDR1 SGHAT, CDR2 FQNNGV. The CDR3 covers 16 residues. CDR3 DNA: TGTGCCAGCAGCTTAGCGGCCCTATTGAGAACCGGGGAGCTGTTTTTT. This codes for CASSLAALLRTGELFF.

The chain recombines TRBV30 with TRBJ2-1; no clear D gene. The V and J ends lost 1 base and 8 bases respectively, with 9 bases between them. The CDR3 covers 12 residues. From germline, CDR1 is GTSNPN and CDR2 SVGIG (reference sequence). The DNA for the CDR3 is TGTGCCTGGAGTGCCCCAAGGGATGAGCAGTTCTTC. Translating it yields CAWSAPRDEQFF.

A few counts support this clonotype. CDR3 nucleotides: TGTGCCAGCAGCGTAGCAGGGACAGGGGCGGATACGCAGTATTTT. Its protein product is CASSVAGTGADTQYF. The chain links TRBV9 to TRBJ2-3; 10 nucleotides match TRBD1. The CDR3 loop spans 15 amino acids. J lost 6 bases, V lost 0 bases, and 4 bases had no gene match. From germline, CDR1 is SGDLS and CDR2 YYNGEE.

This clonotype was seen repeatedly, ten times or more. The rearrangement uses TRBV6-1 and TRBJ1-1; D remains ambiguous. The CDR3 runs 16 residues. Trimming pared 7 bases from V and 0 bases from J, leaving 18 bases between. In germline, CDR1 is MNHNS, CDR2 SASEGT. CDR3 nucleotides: TGTGCCAGCACAAAGGGCTTGGAGTGGATGAACACTGAAGCTTTCTTT. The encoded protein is CASTKGLEWMNTEAFF.

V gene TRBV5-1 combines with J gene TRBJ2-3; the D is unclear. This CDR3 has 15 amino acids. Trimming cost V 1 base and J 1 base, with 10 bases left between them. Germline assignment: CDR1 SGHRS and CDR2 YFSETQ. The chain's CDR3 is CASSLLGKGTDTQYF. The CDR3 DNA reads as TGCGCCAGCAGCTTGTTGGGGAAGGGCACAGATACGCAGTATTTT.

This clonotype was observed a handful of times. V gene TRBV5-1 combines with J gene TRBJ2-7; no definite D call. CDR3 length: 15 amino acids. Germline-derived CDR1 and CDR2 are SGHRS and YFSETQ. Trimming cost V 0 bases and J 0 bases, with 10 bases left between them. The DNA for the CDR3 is TGCGCCAGCAGCTTGGGGGCCACCTCCTCCTACGAGCAGTACTTC. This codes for CASSLGATSSYEQYF. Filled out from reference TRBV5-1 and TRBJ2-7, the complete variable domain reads KAGVTQTPRYLIKTRGQQVTLSCSPISGHRSVSWYQQTPGQGLQFLFEYFSETQRNKGNFPGRFSGRQFSNSRSEMNVSTLELGDSALYLCASSLGATSSYEQYFGPGTRLTVT.

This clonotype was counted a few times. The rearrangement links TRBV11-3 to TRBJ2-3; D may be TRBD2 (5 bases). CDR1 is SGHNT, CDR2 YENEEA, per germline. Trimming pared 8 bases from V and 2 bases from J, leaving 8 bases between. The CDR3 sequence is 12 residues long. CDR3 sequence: CASSRDTDTQYF. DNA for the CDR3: TGTGCCAGCTCCCGGGACACAGATACGCAGTATTTT.

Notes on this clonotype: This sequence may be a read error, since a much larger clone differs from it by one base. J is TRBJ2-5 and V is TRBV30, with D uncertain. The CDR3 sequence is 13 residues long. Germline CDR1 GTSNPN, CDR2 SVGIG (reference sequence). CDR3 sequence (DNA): TGTGCCTGGAGTGTACACAGTACGGAGAACCAGTACTTC. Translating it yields CAWSVHSTENQYF. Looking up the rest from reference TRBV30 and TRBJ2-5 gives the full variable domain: SQTIHQWPATLVQPVGSPLSLECTVEGTSNPNLYWYRQAAGRGLQLLFYSVGIGQISSEVPQNLSASRPQDRQFILSSKKLLLSDSGFYLCAWSVHSTENQYFGPGTRLLVL.

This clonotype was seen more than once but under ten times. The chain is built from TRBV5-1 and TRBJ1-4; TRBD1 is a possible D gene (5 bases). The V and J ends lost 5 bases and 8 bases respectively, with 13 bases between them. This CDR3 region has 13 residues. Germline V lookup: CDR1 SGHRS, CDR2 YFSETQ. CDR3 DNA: TGCGCCAGCAGTCAAGGGGTTCAAGAAAAACTGTTTTTT. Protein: CASSQGVQEKLFF.

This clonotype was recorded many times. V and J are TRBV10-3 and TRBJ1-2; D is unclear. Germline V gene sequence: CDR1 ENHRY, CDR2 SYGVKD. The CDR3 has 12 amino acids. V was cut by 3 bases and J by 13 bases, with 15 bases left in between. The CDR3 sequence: CAISDSAALSTF. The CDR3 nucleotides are TGTGCCATCAGTGATTCGGCCGCTTTAAGCACCTTC.

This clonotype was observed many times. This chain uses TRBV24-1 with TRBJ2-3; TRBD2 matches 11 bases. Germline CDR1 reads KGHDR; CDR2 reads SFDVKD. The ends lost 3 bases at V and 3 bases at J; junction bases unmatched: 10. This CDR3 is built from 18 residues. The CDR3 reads CATSDATGTSGATDTQYF. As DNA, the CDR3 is TGTGCCACCAGTGATGCCACCGGGACTAGCGGAGCGACAGATACGCAGTATTTT.

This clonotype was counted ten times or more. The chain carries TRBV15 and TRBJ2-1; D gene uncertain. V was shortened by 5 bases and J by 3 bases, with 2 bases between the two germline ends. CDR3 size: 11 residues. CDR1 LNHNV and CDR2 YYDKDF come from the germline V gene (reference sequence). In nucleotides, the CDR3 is TGTGCCACCAGCGGCTACAATGAGCAGTTCTTC. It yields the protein CATSGYNEQFF.

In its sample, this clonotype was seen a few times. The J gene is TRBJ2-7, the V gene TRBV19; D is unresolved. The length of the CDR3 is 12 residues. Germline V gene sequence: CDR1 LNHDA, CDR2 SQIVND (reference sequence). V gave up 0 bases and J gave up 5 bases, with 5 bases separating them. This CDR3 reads CASSIDLDEQYF. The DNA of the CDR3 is TGTGCCAGTAGTATAGATCTCGACGAGCAGTACTTC.

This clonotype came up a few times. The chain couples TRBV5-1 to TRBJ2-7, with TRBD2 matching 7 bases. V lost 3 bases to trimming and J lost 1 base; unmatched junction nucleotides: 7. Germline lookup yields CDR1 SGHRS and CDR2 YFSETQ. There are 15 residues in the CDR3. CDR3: CASSWAGTTSYEQYF. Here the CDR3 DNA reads TGCGCCAGCAGCTGGGCCGGGACTACATCCTACGAGCAGTACTTC.

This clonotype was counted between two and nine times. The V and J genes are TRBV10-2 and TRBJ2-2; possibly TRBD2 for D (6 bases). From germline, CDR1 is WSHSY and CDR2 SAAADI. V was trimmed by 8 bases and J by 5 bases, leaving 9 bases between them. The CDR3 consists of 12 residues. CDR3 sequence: CASYGGTGELFF. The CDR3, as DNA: TGCGCCAGCTATGGGGGGACCGGGGAGCTGTTTTTT.

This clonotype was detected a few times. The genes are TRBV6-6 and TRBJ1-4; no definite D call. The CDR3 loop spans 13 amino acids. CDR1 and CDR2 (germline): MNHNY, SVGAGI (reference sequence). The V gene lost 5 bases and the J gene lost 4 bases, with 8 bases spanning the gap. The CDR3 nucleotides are TGTGCCAGCAGTCGTTTGAATAATGAAAAACTGTTTTTT. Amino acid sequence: CASSRLNNEKLFF.

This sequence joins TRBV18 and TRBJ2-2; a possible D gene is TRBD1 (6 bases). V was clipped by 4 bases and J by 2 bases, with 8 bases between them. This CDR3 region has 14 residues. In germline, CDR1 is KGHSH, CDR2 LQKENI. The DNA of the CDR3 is TGTGCCAGCTCACGACAGGCCAACACCGGGGAGCTGTTTTTT. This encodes CASSRQANTGELFF.

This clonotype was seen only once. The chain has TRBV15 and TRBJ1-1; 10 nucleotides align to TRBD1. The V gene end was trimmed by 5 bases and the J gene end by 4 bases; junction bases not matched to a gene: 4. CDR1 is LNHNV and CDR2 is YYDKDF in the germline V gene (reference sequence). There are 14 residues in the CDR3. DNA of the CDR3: TGTGCCACCAGCCGACAGGGGGCGGGCACTGAAGCTTTCTTT. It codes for CATSRQGAGTEAFF.

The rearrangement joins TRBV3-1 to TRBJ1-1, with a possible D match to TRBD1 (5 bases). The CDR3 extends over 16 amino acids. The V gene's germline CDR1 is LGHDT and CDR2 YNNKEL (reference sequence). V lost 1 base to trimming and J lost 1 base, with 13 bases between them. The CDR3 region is CASSQATGTPNTEAFF. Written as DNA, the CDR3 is TGTGCCAGCAGCCAAGCTACCGGGACGCCGAACACTGAAGCTTTCTTT.

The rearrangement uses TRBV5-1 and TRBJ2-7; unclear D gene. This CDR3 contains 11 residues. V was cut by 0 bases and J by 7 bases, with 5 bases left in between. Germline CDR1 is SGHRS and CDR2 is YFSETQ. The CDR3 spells CASSLAEEQYF. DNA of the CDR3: TGCGCCAGCAGCTTGGCGGAGGAGCAGTACTTC.

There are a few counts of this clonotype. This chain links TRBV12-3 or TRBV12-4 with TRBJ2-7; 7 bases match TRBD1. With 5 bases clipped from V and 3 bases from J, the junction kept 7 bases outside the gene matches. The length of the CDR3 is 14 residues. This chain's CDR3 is CASSVTGMNYEQYF. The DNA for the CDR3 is TGTGCCAGCAGTGTGACAGGGATGAACTACGAGCAGTACTTC.

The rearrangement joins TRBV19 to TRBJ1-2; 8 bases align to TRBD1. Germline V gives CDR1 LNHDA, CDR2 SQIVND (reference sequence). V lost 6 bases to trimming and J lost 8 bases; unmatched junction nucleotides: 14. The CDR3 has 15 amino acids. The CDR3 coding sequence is TGTGCCAGTAGCCCTCAGGGGGCTTCCCTTTGGGGCTACACCTTC. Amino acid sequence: CASSPQGASLWGYTF.

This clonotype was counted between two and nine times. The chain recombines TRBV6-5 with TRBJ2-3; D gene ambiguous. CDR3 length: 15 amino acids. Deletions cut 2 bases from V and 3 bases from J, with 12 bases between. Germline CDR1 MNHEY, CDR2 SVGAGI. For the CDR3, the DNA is TGTGCCAGCAGTTACGGTCGACCTGGAACAGATACGCAGTATTTT. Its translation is CASSYGRPGTDTQYF.